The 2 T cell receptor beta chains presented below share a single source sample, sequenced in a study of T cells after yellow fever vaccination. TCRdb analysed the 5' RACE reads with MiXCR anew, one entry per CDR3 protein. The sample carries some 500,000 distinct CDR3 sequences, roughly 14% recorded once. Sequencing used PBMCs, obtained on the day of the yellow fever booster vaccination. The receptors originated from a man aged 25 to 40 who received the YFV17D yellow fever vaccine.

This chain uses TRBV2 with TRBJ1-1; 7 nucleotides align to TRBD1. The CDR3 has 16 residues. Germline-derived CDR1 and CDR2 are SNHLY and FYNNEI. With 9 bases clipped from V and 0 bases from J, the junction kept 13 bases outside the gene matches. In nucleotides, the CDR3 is TGTGCCAGGACCGATCCGGGACAGTACATGAACACTGAAGCTTTCTTT. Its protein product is CARTDPGQYMNTEAFF.

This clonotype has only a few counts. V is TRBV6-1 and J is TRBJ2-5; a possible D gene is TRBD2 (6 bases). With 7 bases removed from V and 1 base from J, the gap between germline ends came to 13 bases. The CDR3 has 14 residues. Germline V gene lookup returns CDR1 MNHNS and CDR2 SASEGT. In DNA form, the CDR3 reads TGTGCCAGCAAGGAGGGGACGACCCAAGAGACCCAGTACTTC. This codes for CASKEGTTQETQYF.